The T cell receptor beta chain under discussion was sequenced for a study of post-analysis software for immune sequencing data. Looking at the study overall: There were relapsing-remitting, secondary progressive and progressive-relapsing multiple sclerosis among the disease courses included. General study findings and limits: Four or five TRBV segments occurring more often in patients than controls included TRBV5-6, TRBV5-1 and TRBV20-1. Significantly lower normalized Chao1 diversity was seen in multiple sclerosis patients than in controls.

Trimming removed 2 bases at V and 6 bases at J, with 4 bases between. The CDR3 loop spans 11 amino acids. CDR1 is MGHRA, CDR2 YSYEKL, per germline. Worth noting for this clonotype: Its antigen is as yet unknown.

cDNA libraries for TCR beta contained unique molecular identifiers. A population of about 1 to 11 million T cells gave rise to about 500,000 cDNA molecules. MiXCR was run by TCRdb on the PCR reads, yielding one entry per CDR3 protein. The sample consists of about 260,000 distinct CDR3 sequences, around 34% of them appearing once. The chain has TRBV4-1 and TRBJ1-2, with D unclear. The sequence derives from a girl between 5 and 17 years old with multiple sclerosis. The sample was blood. CDR3 in DNA: TGCGCCAGCAGCCAAAACGATGGCTACACCTTC. Protein product: CASSQNDGYTF.